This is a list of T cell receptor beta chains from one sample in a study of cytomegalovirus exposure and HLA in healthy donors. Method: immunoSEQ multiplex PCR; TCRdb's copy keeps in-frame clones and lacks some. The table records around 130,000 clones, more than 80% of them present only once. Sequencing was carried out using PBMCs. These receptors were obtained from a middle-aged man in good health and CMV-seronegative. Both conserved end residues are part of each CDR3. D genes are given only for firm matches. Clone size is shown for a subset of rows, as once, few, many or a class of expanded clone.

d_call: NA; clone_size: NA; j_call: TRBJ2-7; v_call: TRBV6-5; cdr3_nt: TGTGCCAGCAGTTACTCGACTGGGTCGGGCGAGCAGTACTTC; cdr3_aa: CASSYSTGSGEQYF
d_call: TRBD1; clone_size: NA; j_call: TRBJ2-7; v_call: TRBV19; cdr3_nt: TGTGCCAGTAGACTCTCCGGGACAGGGAGCTACGAGCAGTACTTC; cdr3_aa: CASRLSGTGSYEQYF
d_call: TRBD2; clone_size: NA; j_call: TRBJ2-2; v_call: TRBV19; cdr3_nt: TGTGCCAGTAGTTCCCCGGGGGGGCCCACCGGGGAGCTGTTTTTT; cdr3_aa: CASSSPGGPTGELFF
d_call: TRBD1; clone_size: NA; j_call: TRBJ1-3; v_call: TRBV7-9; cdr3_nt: TGTGCCAGCAGCAAACAGACAGGGGGAAACACCATATATTTT; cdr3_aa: CASSKQTGGNTIYF
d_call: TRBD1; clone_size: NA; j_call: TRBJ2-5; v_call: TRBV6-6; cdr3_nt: TGTGCCAGCAGAAAAAAGGACAGGGAGACCCAGTACTTC; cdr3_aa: CASRKKDRETQYF
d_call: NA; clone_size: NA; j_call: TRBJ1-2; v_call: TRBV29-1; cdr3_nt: TGCAGCGTTGAGATGGGCAGCTATGGCTACACCTTC; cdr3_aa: CSVEMGSYGYTF
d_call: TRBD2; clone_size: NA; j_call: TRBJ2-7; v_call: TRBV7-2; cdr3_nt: TGTGCCAGCAGATCGGGACTAGCGGGGGCGGGGGAGCAGTACTTC; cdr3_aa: CASRSGLAGAGEQYF
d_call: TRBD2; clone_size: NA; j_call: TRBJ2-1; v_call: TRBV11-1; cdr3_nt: TGTGCCAGCAGCATCCTAGCGGATTACCCTTACAATGAGCAGTTCTTC; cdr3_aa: CASSILADYPYNEQFF
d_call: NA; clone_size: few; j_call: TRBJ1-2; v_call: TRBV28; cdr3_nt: TGTGCCAGCAGTTTGTGGGACTACTATGGCTACACCTTC; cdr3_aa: CASSLWDYYGYTF
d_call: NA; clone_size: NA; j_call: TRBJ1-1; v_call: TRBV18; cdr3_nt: TGTGCCAGCTCACCACCGTACAGCAAGAACACTGAAGCTTTCTTT; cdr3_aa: CASSPPYSKNTEAFF
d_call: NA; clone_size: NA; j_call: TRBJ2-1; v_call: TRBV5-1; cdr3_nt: TGCGCCAGCAGCCTTAGGAGTGAGCAGTTCTTC; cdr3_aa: CASSLRSEQFF
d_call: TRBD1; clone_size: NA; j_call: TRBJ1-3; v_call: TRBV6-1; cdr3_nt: TGTGCCAGCAGTGCCAACAGGGGGCACACTGGAAACACCATATATTTT; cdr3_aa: CASSANRGHTGNTIYF